A single sample is the source of the 13 T cell receptor beta chains below, sequenced in a study of OX40 agonist ivuxolimab in advanced cancers. Assay: immunoSEQ multiplex PCR; the TCRdb copy retains only in-frame clones and omits some. Of tens of thousands of clones listed, roughly 80% are singletons. Sequenced here: CD4+ or CD8+ T cells sorted from blood, sampled in a trial of the OX40 agonist ivuxolimab. The source is an adult with an advanced solid tumor such as melanoma, head and neck, liver or kidney cancer.

The chain carries TRBV5-4 and TRBJ2-5, with unresolved D. The V gene's germline CDR1 is SGHNT and CDR2 YYREEE (reference sequence). The CDR3 spans 16 residues. V lost 4 bases and J lost 2, with 18 bases in between. The CDR3 is CASSPALAVIQETQYF. CDR3 coding DNA: TGTGCCAGCAGCCCGGCGTTGGCTGTAATACAAGAGACCCAGTACTTC.

This chain links TRBV5-1 with TRBJ2-7, with 7 bases fitting TRBD1. The V segment lost 3 bases and the J segment 3 bases; nucleotides outside the gene matches: 6. From germline, CDR1 is SGHRS and CDR2 YFSETQ. The CDR3 covers 14 residues. CDR3 DNA: TGCGCCAGCAGCTCTTCGGGACAGAGCTACGAGCAGTACTTC. It translates to CASSSSGQSYEQYF.

The CDR3 reads CASSTRMNTEAFF. Written as DNA, the CDR3 is TGTGCCAGCAGCACCAGGATGAACACTGAAGCTTTCTTT. The rearrangement joins TRBV7-2 to TRBJ1-1; D not resolved. The CDR3 extends over 13 amino acids. V was clipped by 5 bases and J by 0 bases, with 7 bases between them. Germline lookup yields CDR1 SGHTA and CDR2 FQGNSA.

In its sample, this clone was seen a few times. V gene TRBV9 combines with J gene TRBJ2-5; no clear D gene. The V end was cut by 1 base, the J end by 1 base, with 8 bases between. The CDR3 runs to 14 residues. Germline CDR1 SGDLS, CDR2 YYNGEE. CDR3 region: CASSVWKGQETQYF. In DNA form, the CDR3 reads TGTGCCAGCAGCGTATGGAAGGGCCAAGAGACCCAGTACTTC.

The chain links TRBV10-3 to TRBJ2-3, with D possibly being TRBD1 or TRBD2 (5 bases each). There are 13 residues in the CDR3. Trimming left V 5 bases short and J 7 bases short, with 13 bases between. Looked up from germline, CDR1 is ENHRY and CDR2 is SYGVKD. In DNA form, the CDR3 reads TGTGCCATCAGTTTCCGGGACGACAATACGCAGTATTTT. It yields the protein CAISFRDDNTQYF.

This clone appeared a single time. J is TRBJ2-1 and V is TRBV5-1; TRBD1 matches at 9 bases. Germline assignment: CDR1 SGHRS and CDR2 YFSETQ. This CDR3 comprises 16 residues. J gave up 6 bases and V 3 bases, and 10 bases lay outside the gene matches. Here the CDR3 DNA reads TGCGCCAGCAGCTCCAAACCGGGACAGGGTTCCAATGAGCAGTTCTTC. Its protein product is CASSSKPGQGSNEQFF. Drawing the rest from reference TRBV5-1 and TRBJ2-1, the complete variable domain is KAGVTQTPRYLIKTRGQQVTLSCSPISGHRSVSWYQQTPGQGLQFLFEYFSETQRNKGNFPGRFSGRQFSNSRSEMNVSTLELGDSALYLCASSSKPGQGSNEQFFGPGTRLTVL.

This clone was picked up a small number of times. The rearrangement links TRBV7-9 to TRBJ2-6; D is uncertain. Germline values: CDR1 SEHNR, CDR2 FQNEAQ (reference sequence). V was shortened by 5 bases and J by 0 bases, with 8 bases between the two germline ends. The CDR3 is made up of 15 amino acids. The CDR3, as DNA: TGTGCCAGCAGCCCCGGATTCTCTGGGGCCAACGTCCTGACTTTC. It encodes CASSPGFSGANVLTF.

The CDR3 spells CASSLGRGSTEAFF. As DNA, the CDR3 is TGTGCCAGCAGCTTAGGAAGGGGTAGCACTGAAGCTTTCTTT. The rearrangement joins TRBV11-1 to TRBJ1-1, with D possibly TRBD1 on 5 matching bases. The length of the CDR3 is 14 residues. V lost 1 base, J lost 4 bases, and 10 bases lay in between. Germline assignment: CDR1 SGHAT and CDR2 FQDESV (reference sequence).

The V call is TRBV30, the J call TRBJ2-2, with D unresolved. The CDR3 sequence is 17 residues long. CDR1 is GTSNPN and CDR2 is SVGIG in the germline V gene (reference sequence). The V and J ends lost 2 bases and 2 bases respectively, with 18 bases between them. CDR3 nucleotide sequence: TGTGCCTGGAGTCCTCCTCCCCGAGCGTTTAACACCGGGGAGCTGTTTTTT. Protein product: CAWSPPPRAFNTGELFF.

The chain combines TRBV9 with TRBJ1-1; maybe TRBD1 (6 bases). Trimming shortened V by 5 bases and J by 1 base, and 9 bases separated the two germline ends. This CDR3 is 13 amino acids long. The germline V gene has CDR1 SGDLS and CDR2 YYNGEE. Here the CDR3 reads CASRQGTNTEAFF. As DNA, the CDR3 is TGTGCCAGCAGGCAGGGGACGAACACTGAAGCTTTCTTT.

This clone was counted only a few times. This sequence joins TRBV5-1 and TRBJ2-3; D is undetermined. V shed 2 bases and J shed 2 bases, with 3 bases lying between them. The V gene's germline CDR1 is SGHRS and CDR2 YFSETQ. CDR3 length equals 12 residues. The CDR3 bases are TGCGCCAGCAGCTTCCACACAGATACGCAGTATTTT. Its protein product is CASSFHTDTQYF. Variable domain in full (rest from reference TRBV5-1 and TRBJ2-3): KAGVTQTPRYLIKTRGQQVTLSCSPISGHRSVSWYQQTPGQGLQFLFEYFSETQRNKGNFPGRFSGRQFSNSRSEMNVSTLELGDSALYLCASSFHTDTQYFGPGTRLTVL.

The rearrangement uses TRBV30 and TRBJ1-1, with D hard to call. There are 14 residues in the CDR3. The germline V gene has CDR1 GTSNPN and CDR2 SVGIG (reference sequence). Trimming removed 0 bases at V and 6 bases at J, with 14 bases between. The CDR3 region is CAWSVPEVPPEAFF. The DNA of the CDR3 is TGTGCCTGGAGTGTACCGGAGGTCCCCCCTGAAGCTTTCTTT.

This clone has a handful of counts. The rearrangement joins TRBV10-2 to TRBJ2-3, with D hard to call. This CDR3 region has 13 residues. Trimming cost V 4 bases and J 2 bases, with 7 bases left between them. Per germline, CDR1 WSHSY and CDR2 SAAADI. The CDR3 bases are TGCGCCAGCAGTGCGGGCTTCACAGATACGCAGTATTTT. Its translation: CASSAGFTDTQYF.